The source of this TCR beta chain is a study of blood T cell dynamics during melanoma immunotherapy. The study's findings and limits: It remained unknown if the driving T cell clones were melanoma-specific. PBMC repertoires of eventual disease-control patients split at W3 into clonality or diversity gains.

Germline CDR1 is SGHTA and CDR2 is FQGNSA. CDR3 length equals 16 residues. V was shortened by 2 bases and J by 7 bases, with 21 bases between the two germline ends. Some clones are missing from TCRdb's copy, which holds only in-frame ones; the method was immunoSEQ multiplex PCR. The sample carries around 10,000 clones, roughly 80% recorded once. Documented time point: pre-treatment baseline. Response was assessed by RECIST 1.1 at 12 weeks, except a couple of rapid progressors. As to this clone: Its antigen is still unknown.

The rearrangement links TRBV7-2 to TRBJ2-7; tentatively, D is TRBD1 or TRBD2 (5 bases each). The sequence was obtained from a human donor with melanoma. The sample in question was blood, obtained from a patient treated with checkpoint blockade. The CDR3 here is CASSLNPGRRSGEQYF. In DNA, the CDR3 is TGTGCCAGCAGCTTAAACCCGGGACGCAGATCAGGGGAGCAGTACTTC.